Ten or more counts support the clone carrying this TCR beta chain. V was shortened by 6 bases and J by 5 bases, with 23 bases between the two germline ends. Germline lookup yields CDR1 MDHEN and CDR2 SYDVKM. The CDR3 contains 17 residues. A total of 2 million PBMCs stored at -80 degrees C provided the unsorted libraries. This sample stems from a study of neurological immune-mediated disorders. TCRdb reanalysed the 5' RACE reads using MiXCR and keeps one entry per CDR3 protein. Of approximately 86,000 distinct CDR3 sequences listed, 2% to 3% are singletons. Sequencing was carried out using PBMCs. This sequence originates from a woman aged 30 to 39 with multiple sclerosis. The chain couples TRBV28 to TRBJ2-1; the D gene is possibly TRBD2 (5 bases). CDR3 loop: CASSQKREGGYNNEQFF. The CDR3 bases are TGTGCCAGCAGCCAAAAACGGGAAGGCGGCTACAACAATGAGCAGTTCTTC. Using reference TRBV28 and TRBJ2-1 for the parts outside the CDR3, the full variable domain is DVKVTQSSRYLVKRTGEKVFLECVQDMDHENMFWYRQDPGLGLRLIYFSYDVKMKEKGDIPEGYSVSREKKERFSLILESASTNQTSMYLCASSQKREGGYNNEQFFGPGTRLTVL.